This T cell receptor beta chain stems from a study of early T cells in non-severe SARS-CoV-2 infection. Study-wide background: Chains stayed unpaired after sequencing of bulk RNA from unsorted whole blood.

V was pared by 2 bases and J by 15 bases, with 17 bases between. The CDR3 length is 14 residues. Germline assignment: CDR1 LGHDT and CDR2 YNNKEL (reference sequence). A few counts support this clonotype. Its antigen is unidentified. General study findings and limits: VDJdb matching skewed toward anti-spike CD8 responses, missing private and CD4 specificities.

The library protocol tagged individual cDNA molecules with unique molecular identifiers. TCRdb redid the calling of the 5' RACE reads with MiXCR, one entry per CDR3 protein. The sample has 80,000 to 100,000 distinct CDR3 sequences; approximately 11% are singletons. Sequenced here: whole blood, sampled at baseline. The chain combines TRBV3-1 with TRBJ1-6; D remains unclear. The receptor was derived from an adult who was a healthcare worker with PCR-confirmed SARS-CoV-2 infection or an uninfected control (not recorded which). The CDR3 region has the DNA TGTGCCAGCAGCCAACTAGTAAGTGGGGAGAACCTCCACTTT. It translates to CASSQLVSGENLHF.